The 13 T cell receptor beta chains given below trace back to one sample, sequenced in a study of vaccination and CD4 T cells after COVID-19. No antigen has been identified for these receptors. The assay that was used to sequence DNA from cultured CD4+ T cells was the Oncomine TCR Beta short-read assay. One entry per CDR3 protein results from TCRdb running MiXCR on the PCR reads. The sample includes 4,000 to 4,500 distinct CDR3 sequences, about 20% of them seen just once. Treatment described: approximately 9-day PBMC culture with coronavirus spike peptide pools or control peptides (ViraFEST assay). The material sequenced was CD4+ T cells from blood, cultured in vitro. Receptor source: a human donor who had recovered from COVID-19.

CDR3 sequence: CASSLDSSAGYTF. The CDR3, as DNA: TGCGCCAGCAGCTTGGACAGTTCCGCTGGCTACACCTTC. V is TRBV5-1 and J is TRBJ1-2; D call uncertain. Germline-derived CDR1 and CDR2 are SGHRS and YFSETQ. Trimming removed 0 bases at V and 7 bases at J, with 10 bases between. The CDR3 sequence is 13 residues long.

The rearrangement joins TRBV9 to TRBJ2-1; 12 bases fit TRBD2. The trim removed 0 bases at V and 10 bases at J, leaving 8 bases unmatched. This CDR3 spans 16 amino acids. The germline CDR1 and CDR2 sequences are SGDLS and YYNGEE. The CDR3 protein is CASSVGWASGGVEQFF. The CDR3 DNA follows: TGTGCCAGCAGCGTAGGTTGGGCTAGCGGGGGGGTAGAGCAGTTCTTC.

In this sample, this clonotype turned up a few times. Here the CDR3 reads CASSEAARSGNTIYF. The CDR3, as DNA: TGTGCCAGCAGTGAGGCGGCCCGCTCTGGAAACACCATATATTTT. The chain recombines TRBV4-2 with TRBJ1-3; D is ambiguous. Trimming removed 6 bases from V and 0 bases from J, with 12 bases in between. The germline gives CDR1 LGHNA, CDR2 YNFKEQ. CDR3 length: 15 residues.

Sample share makes this clonotype medium-sized (0.01 to 0.1%). The chain links TRBV30 to TRBJ1-1; the D is unclear. This CDR3 comprises 11 residues. Germline V CDR1 and CDR2: GTSNPN, SVGIG (reference sequence). The ends were cut back, 2 bases at V and 8 bases at J, with 9 bases in the middle. CDR3 loop: CAWSPSREAFF. Here the CDR3 DNA reads TGTGCCTGGAGTCCATCTCGAGAAGCTTTCTTT.

Details on this clonotype: Sequence at one end of the junction differs from germline and may be a read error. The chain links TRBV30 to TRBJ2-5; D unresolved. The CDR3 is 13 amino acids. Germline assignment: CDR1 GTSNPN and CDR2 SVGIG (reference sequence). The CDR3 DNA follows: TGTGGCTGGAGTGCTGAGATAACCCAGACCCAGTACTTC. This encodes CGWSAEITQTQYF.

This clonotype is judged medium-sized. This sequence joins TRBV12-3 or TRBV12-4 and TRBJ1-2; D gene uncertain. CDR3 length: 15 residues. V gave up 6 bases and J gave up 7 bases, with 21 bases separating them. The CDR3 spells CASSPTPPGSGGYTF. The CDR3, as DNA: TGTGCCAGCAGCCCCACCCCCCCGGGGTCGGGTGGCTACACCTTC.

The chain carries TRBV5-1 and TRBJ2-5; D gene uncertain. Trimming took off 3 bases at V and 5 bases at J, with 11 bases between the two ends. The V gene's germline CDR1 is SGHRS and CDR2 YFSETQ. This CDR3 is built from 13 residues. The chain's CDR3 is CASSWVGGETQYF. The CDR3 DNA reads as TGCGCCAGCAGCTGGGTCGGTGGGGAGACCCAGTACTTC.

This clonotype was observed a handful of times. The chain couples TRBV18 to TRBJ1-1; a possible D gene is TRBD1 (6 bases). V gave up 6 bases and J gave up 11 bases, with 16 bases separating them. This CDR3 is built from 12 residues. The germline V gene has CDR1 KGHSH and CDR2 LQKENI. In DNA form, the CDR3 reads TGTGCCAGCTCTCCCGGGGGCACCAGGGCTTTCTTT. Translating gives CASSPGGTRAFF.

This clonotype has just one count. A clone one base away is much larger, so this may be a read error. V and J are TRBV6-1 and TRBJ1-1, with TRBD1 matching 9 bases. The CDR3 has 13 amino acids. Trimming took 6 bases from V and 4 from J; bases not matched to a gene: 3. Germline V gene lookup returns CDR1 MNHNS and CDR2 SASEGT. The DNA for the CDR3 is TGTGCCAGCAGGGGGACAGGGAGCACTGAAGCTTTCTTT. Amino acids: CASRGTGSTEAFF.

A note on this clonotype: A read error may be the cause here, since a much bigger clone is one base away. This rearrangement joins TRBV2 to TRBJ1-6; D is undetermined. The CDR3 runs to 15 residues. Germline V gene lookup returns CDR1 SNHLY and CDR2 FYNNEI. V lost 7 bases, J lost 2 bases, and 12 bases lay in between. CDR3: CASIPGRTYNSPLHF. CDR3 bases: TGTGCCAGCATTCCAGGAAGAACCTATAATTCACCCCTCCACTTT.

Relative to its sample, this clonotype is medium-sized. V usage is TRBV20-1 and J usage is TRBJ2-1; perhaps TRBD2 as D (6 bases). Germline V gene sequence: CDR1 DFQATT, CDR2 SNEGSKA (reference sequence). This CDR3 has 15 amino acids. V lost 4 bases, J lost 2 bases, and 15 bases lay in between. In nucleotides, the CDR3 is TGCAGTGCTAAGGGGAGGACACAAACCTACAATGAGCAGTTCTTC. This gives the protein CSAKGRTQTYNEQFF.

By its share, this clonotype is medium-sized. V is TRBV19 and J is TRBJ2-7; D possibly corresponds to TRBD2 (5 bases). CDR1 and CDR2 (germline): LNHDA, SQIVND (reference sequence). Trimming shortened V by 4 bases and J by 5 bases, and 18 bases separated the two germline ends. This CDR3 region has 15 residues. The CDR3 sequence is CASSRVGLVGDEQYF. CDR3 in DNA: TGTGCCAGTAGTAGGGTCGGGTTGGTCGGGGACGAGCAGTACTTC.

This clonotype has a handful of counts. CDR3 nucleotide sequence: TGCGCCAGCAGCGGCGACCCTTTGGTGGAAGAGACCCAGTACTTC. Encoded protein: CASSGDPLVEETQYF. V is TRBV5-1 and J is TRBJ2-5; D call uncertain. Trimming left V 4 bases short and J 3 bases short, with 16 bases between. The CDR3 length is 15 residues. In germline, CDR1 is SGHRS, CDR2 YFSETQ.